Following are 30 T cell receptor beta chains from one sample sequenced in a study of blood T cells in healthy people across ages. The authors ran a second PCR of 7 to 11 cycles using a sample-barcoded 5' primer and a J-beta primer mix. Each CDR3 protein is one row after TCRdb ran MiXCR on the 5' RACE reads. This sample has about 540,000 distinct CDR3 sequences; 24% occur once, and the top ten carry 7.5% to 9%. This same sample was also taken into another study, of T cells of mothers and their children.

Sequenced: blood. The receptors originated from a boy aged 10-17 years in good health.

There are a few counts of this clonotype. J is TRBJ2-5 and V is TRBV28, with 8 bases that match TRBD2. The tail of the sequence fits TRBJ2-7 better, so the J call may be wrong. The germline V gene encodes CDR1 MDHEN and CDR2 SYDVKM. The CDR3 consists of 14 residues. CDR3 nucleotide sequence: TGTGCCAGCAGTTCTAGTAGCGGGGCCTACGAGCAGTACTTC. The encoded protein is CASSSSSGAYEQYF.

V and J are TRBV12-3 or TRBV12-4 and TRBJ1-1; D possibly corresponds to TRBD1 (5 bases). The CDR3 sequence is 15 residues long. The V and J ends lost 5 bases and 1 base respectively, with 14 bases between them. CDR3 in amino acids: CASSLRQNPNTEAFF. CDR3 coding DNA: TGTGCCAGCAGTCTACGACAGAATCCGAACACTGAAGCTTTCTTT.

J is TRBJ2-5 and V is TRBV28; 7 bases are a match to TRBD1. The CDR3 runs 11 residues. J gave up 14 bases and V 5 bases, and 8 bases lay outside the gene matches. CDR1 MDHEN and CDR2 SYDVKM come from the germline V gene. The CDR3 bases are TGTGCCAGCAGTGACCGGGACAGACACTACTTC. Its protein is CASSDRDRHYF.

This rearrangement joins TRBV25-1 to TRBJ2-5; 9 nucleotides agree with TRBD1. The DNA end lines up better with TRBJ2-7; the J call may be wrong. The CDR3 has 17 residues. Germline assignment: CDR1 MGHDK and CDR2 SYGVNS. The CDR3 loop is CASSEGVTGGISYEQYF. CDR3 nucleotide sequence: TGTGCCAGCAGTGAGGGGGTAACAGGGGGCATCTCCTACGAGCAGTACTTC.

This clonotype was detected only a few times. The gene calls are TRBV9 and TRBJ2-3; D call uncertain. The CDR3 has 14 amino acids. The germline gives CDR1 SGDLS, CDR2 YYNGEE. V was pared by 3 bases and J by 0 bases, with 8 bases between. CDR3 loop: CASSGTGSTDTQYF. DNA of the CDR3: TGTGCCAGCAGCGGCACTGGAAGCACAGATACGCAGTATTTT.

This clonotype came up many times. V and J are TRBV29-1 and TRBJ2-7, with D possibly matching TRBD2 (6 bases). Germline V gene data show CDR1 as SQVTM and CDR2 as ANQGSEA. The V end lost 7 bases, the J end lost 3 bases, and 22 bases lay between the germline ends. There are 15 residues in the CDR3. CDR3 in amino acids: CSARGGAGPIYEQYF. In DNA, the CDR3 is TGCAGCGCCAGAGGAGGGGCCGGACCAATCTACGAGCAGTACTTC.

This chain uses TRBV29-1 with TRBJ2-1; 7 bases match TRBD2. V shed 6 bases and J 8 bases; nucleotides not matched to a gene: 16. From germline, CDR1 is SQVTM and CDR2 ANQGSEA. This CDR3 has 15 residues. The CDR3 sequence is CSVVGGRGYHYEQFF. The CDR3 DNA follows: TGCAGCGTCGTGGGGGGGAGGGGTTACCACTATGAGCAGTTCTTC.

Remarks on this clonotype: One end of the junction fails to match germline, which may point to a read error. The chain carries TRBV5-6 and TRBJ2-5; TRBD2 matches at 13 bases. CDR3 size: 14 residues. Germline V CDR1 and CDR2: SGHDT, YYEEEE. For the CDR3, the DNA is TGTGCCAGCAGCTTGGAAGGACTAGCGGGAGTTGAGTTCTTC. It translates to CASSLEGLAGVEFF.

The chain employs TRBV4-1 and TRBJ2-4, with 8 bases fitting TRBD2. CDR3 length: 17 residues. Trimming took 3 bases from V and 0 from J; bases not matched to a gene: 7. Looked up from germline, CDR1 is MGHRA and CDR2 is YSYEKL. The CDR3, as DNA: TGCGCCAGCAGCCAGCCCACTAGCGGACTAGCCAAAAACATTCAGTACTTC. Translated, it gives CASSQPTSGLAKNIQYF.

In this sample, this clonotype turned up a few times. This rearrangement joins TRBV28 to TRBJ2-5; tentatively, D is TRBD1 (6 bases). The closer fit of TRBJ2-1 to the DNA end suggests the J call may be wrong. Germline V lookup: CDR1 MDHEN, CDR2 SYDVKM. The CDR3 runs 15 residues. CDR3 bases: TGTGCCAGCAGTCCAATTGACACAGGGATCTATGAGCAGTTCTTC. Translation: CASSPIDTGIYEQFF.

Only a few counts were recorded for this clonotype. V usage is TRBV20-1 and J usage is TRBJ2-3; no clear D gene. V was pared by 5 bases and J by 0 bases, with 18 bases between. Germline V gene lookup returns CDR1 DFQATT and CDR2 SNEGSKA (reference sequence). The CDR3 extends over 16 amino acids. The chain's CDR3 is CSAYDGRQISTDTQYF. The CDR3, as DNA: TGCAGTGCTTATGACGGCAGGCAGATTAGCACAGATACGCAGTATTTT.

A word on this clonotype: A read error may produce the germline difference seen at one junction end. The gene calls are TRBV28 and TRBJ1-2; 9 bases map to TRBD1. This CDR3 spans 13 amino acids. CDR1 is MDHEN and CDR2 is SYDVKM in the germline V gene. The CDR3 is CASSNTQGAGYTF. The CDR3 DNA sequence: TGCGCCAGCAGTAACACACAGGGGGCGGGCTACACCTTC.

The V and J genes are TRBV5-6 and TRBJ2-1; TRBD2 matches at 11 bases. Germline V gene lookup returns CDR1 SGHDT and CDR2 YYEEEE. The length of the CDR3 is 16 residues. V lost 1 base and J lost 8; bases outside the gene matches: 8. This chain's CDR3 is CASSLRVAGGSDEQFF. CDR3 coding DNA: TGTGCCAGCAGCTTGAGGGTAGCGGGAGGGTCGGATGAGCAGTTCTTC.

J is TRBJ2-1 and V is TRBV20-1; 9 bases fit TRBD2. Germline CDR1 is DFQATT and CDR2 is SNEGSKA (reference sequence). Germline trimming cut 0 bases from V and 7 bases from J; bases unmatched to any gene: 7. The CDR3 sequence is 15 residues long. Here the CDR3 DNA reads TGCAGTGCTAGAGAGGGGGGACTAGCTGGGAATGAGCAGTTCTTC. Amino acid sequence: CSAREGGLAGNEQFF.

V usage is TRBV5-4 and J usage is TRBJ2-1; 12 bases are a match to TRBD1. V lost 3 bases and J lost 7; bases outside the gene matches: 5. Germline V gene lookup returns CDR1 SGHNT and CDR2 YYREEE (reference sequence). The CDR3 covers 15 residues. The CDR3 sequence: CASSSMGQGANEQFF. In nucleotides, the CDR3 is TGTGCCAGCAGCTCAATGGGACAGGGGGCGAATGAGCAGTTCTTC.

In its sample, this clonotype was seen a few times. The gene calls are TRBV6-1 and TRBJ2-7, with TRBD2 matching over 13 bases. Germline V lookup: CDR1 MNHNS, CDR2 SASEGT. CDR3 length equals 16 residues. With V trimmed by 0 bases and J by 6 bases, 5 bases remained unmatched. The CDR3 region has the DNA TGTGCCAGCAGTGAAGCAGGACTAGCGGGAGTGACCGAGCAGTACTTC. As protein: CASSEAGLAGVTEQYF.

The rearrangement joins TRBV18 to TRBJ1-4; D gene ambiguous. CDR3 length: 13 residues. Trimming removed 3 bases from V and 5 bases from J, with 7 bases in between. CDR1 and CDR2 from the germline V gene are KGHSH and LQKENI. The CDR3 is CASSPDTNEKLFF. The DNA of the CDR3 is TGTGCCAGCTCACCCGACACGAATGAAAAACTGTTTTTT.

The chain couples TRBV6-5 to TRBJ1-1; possible D gene TRBD1, 6 bases. There are 15 residues in the CDR3. Germline CDR1 and CDR2: MNHEY and SVGAGI. Trimming removed 6 bases from V and 4 bases from J, with 18 bases in between. This CDR3 reads CASRRDTLGSTEAFF. The CDR3 DNA follows: TGTGCCAGCAGAAGGGACACCCTAGGAAGCACTGAAGCTTTCTTT.

This clonotype has a handful of counts. This chain joins TRBV30 and TRBJ2-1, with D possibly being TRBD1 or TRBD2 (5 bases each). This CDR3 comprises 14 residues. Germline CDR1 GTSNPN, CDR2 SVGIG (reference sequence). The V and J ends lost 4 bases and 6 bases respectively, with 16 bases between them. The CDR3 is CAWNPGTSPNEQFF. The CDR3 DNA sequence: TGTGCCTGGAACCCCGGGACCTCTCCCAATGAGCAGTTCTTC.

This clonotype has more than one count but fewer than ten. The CDR3 end shows no conserved phenylalanine or tryptophan, and so a read error is likely. The V and J genes are TRBV6-6 and TRBJ2-4; no firm D call. Trimming stripped 8 bases from V and 3 bases from J, with 14 bases between. Germline assignment: CDR1 MNHNY and CDR2 SVGAGI (reference sequence). The CDR3 loop spans 14 amino acids. CDR3 sequence reads: CASRGVEGKNIQYL. In DNA, the CDR3 is TGTGCCAGCCGTGGGGTGGAAGGCAAAAACATTCAGTACCTC.

This clonotype was found a few times. Its ends do not fully match the called genes, so a read error is possible. The chain employs TRBV7-8 and TRBJ1-4; D might be TRBD1 (5 bases). The length of the CDR3 is 18 residues. CDR1 SGHVS and CDR2 FQNEAQ come from the germline V gene. Here the CDR3 reads CTSSLLFRGPGRNEKLFF. In DNA, the CDR3 is TGTACCAGCAGCTTACTTTTCCGGGGACCCGGCCGGAATGAAAAACTGTTTTTT.

The rearrangement links TRBV24-1 to TRBJ2-3; the D is unclear. The CDR3 loop spans 15 amino acids. The ends were cut back, 4 bases at V and 6 bases at J, with 16 bases in the middle. CDR1 and CDR2 (germline): KGHDR, SFDVKD. This CDR3 is CATSDLWTEEDTQYF. CDR3 sequence (DNA): TGTGCCACCAGTGACCTCTGGACGGAAGAGGATACGCAGTATTTT.

This clonotype has ten or more counts. The chain combines TRBV7-9 with TRBJ2-5, with TRBD2 identical over 7 bases. Trimming removed 7 bases from V and 2 bases from J; junction bases left unmatched: 4. This CDR3 is built from 13 residues. Germline CDR1 reads SEHNR; CDR2 reads FQNEAQ (reference sequence). The CDR3 loop is CASTPGGQETQYF. CDR3 nucleotide sequence: TGTGCCAGCACACCGGGAGGACAAGAGACCCAGTACTTC.

In this sample, this clonotype turned up many times. The chain uses TRBV29-1 and TRBJ2-7; D is perhaps TRBD1 or TRBD2 (5 bases each). This CDR3 comprises 12 residues. Germline V gene data show CDR1 as SQVTM and CDR2 as ANQGSEA. V dropped 7 bases and J dropped 2 bases, with 12 bases sitting between them. The CDR3 DNA is TGCAGCGCTCAGGGAGACGCCTACGAGCAGTACTTC. It encodes CSAQGDAYEQYF.

This clonotype has more than one count but fewer than ten. V is TRBV20-1 and J is TRBJ2-1, with TRBD2 as a possible D gene (5 bases). V lost 1 base, J lost 8 bases, and 9 bases lay in between. Germline CDR1 is DFQATT and CDR2 is SNEGSKA (reference sequence). The CDR3 is made up of 12 amino acids. CDR3 protein: CSARVGSHEQFF. The CDR3 DNA is TGCAGTGCTAGAGTGGGGAGTCATGAGCAGTTCTTC.

This clonotype was picked up a small number of times. The chain combines TRBV3-1 with TRBJ2-3; 7 nucleotides line up with TRBD2. Germline loops: CDR1 LGHDT, CDR2 YNNKEL (reference sequence). The junction had 9 bases not matched to a gene; V was cut back by 4 bases and J by 2 bases. This CDR3 is built from 16 residues. The CDR3 bases are TGTGCCAGCAGCCTGTTTGGGAAGCGGGACACAGATACGCAGTATTTT. Translating it yields CASSLFGKRDTDTQYF.

This rearrangement joins TRBV6-5 to TRBJ1-2, with 7 bases matching TRBD1. After removal of 4 bases from V and 10 bases from J, the junction contained 15 bases not matched to a gene. Per germline, CDR1 MNHEY and CDR2 SVGAGI. The CDR3 is 15 residues long. The CDR3 here is CASSSVYTGEVSYTF. The DNA of the CDR3 is TGTGCCAGCAGTTCGGTATATACAGGGGAGGTATCCTACACCTTC.

The rearrangement uses TRBV12-3 or TRBV12-4 and TRBJ2-7; tentatively, D is TRBD2 (5 bases). V lost 1 base, J lost 8 bases, and 15 bases lay in between. The CDR3 consists of 14 residues. CDR3 nucleotides: TGTGCCAGCAGTTTAGGCCTGGCCGGGATGAAGCAGTACTTC. It encodes CASSLGLAGMKQYF.

This chain uses TRBV12-3 or TRBV12-4 with TRBJ1-3, with TRBD1 as a possible D gene (6 bases). V was trimmed by 6 bases and J by 8 bases, leaving 14 bases between them. CDR3 length equals 13 residues. CDR3 in amino acids: CASSIQGLDTIYF. CDR3 sequence (DNA): TGTGCCAGCAGCATACAGGGTTTAGACACCATATATTTT.

The chain has TRBV28 and TRBJ2-5; TRBD1 aligns across 8 bases. The end of the DNA aligns better with TRBJ2-1, so the J call may be wrong. The CDR3 runs to 15 residues. Germline CDR1 and CDR2: MDHEN and SYDVKM. The CDR3 DNA follows: TGTGCCAGCAGTTTCCCCCCCACAGGGGGCAATGAGCAGTTCTTC. This translates into CASSFPPTGGNEQFF.